This T cell receptor (beta chain) is drawn from a study of T cell responses to AZD1222 COVID-19 vaccine. Clones were read by immunoSEQ multiplex PCR, and TCRdb kept only the in-frame ones, dropping some. The sample lists some 56,000 clones, roughly 87% seen once, with under 6.5% in the top ten. CDR1 and CDR2 from the germline V gene are SGHNT and YENEEA. Trimming took 5 bases from V and 3 from J; bases not matched to a gene: 9. The CDR3 runs to 16 residues. As to this clone: Its antigen is unknown.

Study-wide results and caveats: Compared with day 0, the breadth and depth of the Spike-specific TCR repertoire rose significantly after two doses of AZD1222.

The sequenced sample was peripheral blood, obtained 28 days after the second AZD1222 dose. The gene calls are TRBV11-3 and TRBJ2-1, with TRBD2 identical over 8 bases. The clonotype was recovered from an adult who received the AZD1222 COVID-19 vaccine. The CDR3 DNA follows: TGTGCCAGCAGCACGACTAGCGTAGGCAACTACAATGAGCAGTTCTTC. Translated, it gives CASSTTSVGNYNEQFF.